This T cell receptor (beta chain) comes out of a study of OX40 agonist ivuxolimab in advanced cancers. The overall study: Head and neck, renal cell, melanoma or hepatocellular carcinoma were the cancers that dose-escalation patients had. Regarding the study as a whole: The specificity for antigen of the expanded peripheral T cells was not determined. The study observed clonal expansion of CD4+ and CD8+ blood T cells by week 6 at 0.1 to 3.0 mg/kg.

About this clone itself: Its antigen is still unknown.

V trimming: 10 bases; J trimming: 6 bases; junction bases outside the gene matches: 14. CDR3 length equals 14 residues. Germline loops: CDR1 SGHKS, CDR2 YYEKEE (reference sequence). TCRdb's copy holds only in-frame clones and misses some; the assay was immunoSEQ multiplex PCR. The sample lists 120,000 or so clones, around 93% occurring once. The clonotype was recovered from an adult with an advanced solid tumor such as melanoma, head and neck, liver or kidney cancer. The material was CD4+ or CD8+ T cells sorted from blood, obtained in a trial of the OX40 agonist ivuxolimab. The V call is TRBV5-5, the J call TRBJ2-7, with 9 bases that match TRBD1. The CDR3 DNA reads as TGTGCCGGAGCTGCCCGGACAGGGGTACGCGAGCAGTACTTC. This gives the protein CAGAARTGVREQYF. Supplemented by reference TRBV5-5 and TRBJ2-7, the full variable domain reads DAGVTQSPTHLIKTRGQQVTLRCSPISGHKSVSWYQQVLGQGPQFIFQYYEKEERGRGNFPDRFSARQFPNYSSELNVNALLLGDSALYLCAGAARTGVREQYFGPGTRLTVT.